One and the same sample provided the 12 T cell receptor beta chains below, sequenced in a study of patients and donors after allogeneic stem cell transplantation. From the RT-PCR reads, TCRdb called clonotypes with MiXCR, one entry per CDR3 protein. The sample has about a million distinct CDR3 sequences, under 20% seen once; the top ten hold roughly 6%. The material sequenced was blood, either unsorted or a sorted T cell fraction (not recorded which). Source of these receptors: a human donor who was either an allogeneic HSCT recipient or a stem cell or donor lymphocyte infusion donor (not recorded which). It is not recorded whose cells these are; they may come from a transplant donor.

This clonotype appeared a few times. The chain recombines TRBV7-9 with TRBJ2-1; TRBD2 agrees at 7 bases. The germline V gene has CDR1 SEHNR and CDR2 FQNEAQ (reference sequence). V gave up 2 bases and J gave up 2 bases; unmatched junction bases: 6. The length of the CDR3 is 16 residues. Here the CDR3 reads CASSLSELAAYNEQFF. As DNA, the CDR3 is TGTGCCAGCAGCTTATCCGAGCTAGCGGCCTACAATGAGCAGTTCTTC.

The rearrangement uses TRBV29-1 and TRBJ2-1; a possible D gene is TRBD1 (5 bases). Germline CDR1 reads SQVTM; CDR2 reads ANQGSEA. This CDR3 has 12 amino acids. V lost 5 bases, J lost 7 bases, and 12 bases lay in between. Here the CDR3 reads CSVPGLENEQFF. CDR3 nucleotides: TGCAGCGTTCCAGGGTTAGAAAATGAGCAGTTCTTC.

This clonotype has only a few counts. The junction shows a germline mismatch at one end, possibly a read error. The chain carries TRBV4-3 and TRBJ2-2; TRBD2 might be the D (5 bases). Germline V gene data show CDR1 as LGHNA and CDR2 as YSLEER. CDR3 length equals 14 residues. Written as DNA, the CDR3 is TGCGCCAGCAGCGAAGAAGGACTCACCGGGGAGCTGTTTTTT. Its protein product is CASSEEGLTGELFF.

The V gene is TRBV5-1, the J gene TRBJ2-1; D gene ambiguous. The V gene lost 4 bases and the J gene lost 5 bases, with 13 bases spanning the gap. Germline CDR1 reads SGHRS; CDR2 reads YFSETQ. There are 14 residues in the CDR3. The CDR3 bases are TGCGCCAGCAGCCAGGTCAGGTCGCACAATGAGCAGTTCTTC. This encodes CASSQVRSHNEQFF.

As for this clonotype: A much larger clone lies a single base off, so this may be a read error. This sequence joins TRBV5-5 and TRBJ1-1; 7 nucleotides match TRBD1. The CDR3 has 13 amino acids. The ends lost 3 bases at V and 4 bases at J; junction bases unmatched: 3. CDR1 and CDR2 from the germline V gene are SGHKS and YYEKEE (reference sequence). CDR3: CASSSDRTTEAFF. In nucleotides, the CDR3 is TGTGCCAGCAGCTCGGACAGGACCACTGAAGCTTTCTTT.

The chain couples TRBV18 to TRBJ2-7, with 8 nucleotides matching TRBD2. CDR3 length equals 14 residues. Germline CDR1 and CDR2: KGHSH and LQKENI. V lost 3 bases and J lost 8; bases outside the gene matches: 9. The CDR3, as DNA: TGTGCCAGCTCACCCGGGATCTTAGCGGGACAGCAGTACTTC. The encoded protein is CASSPGILAGQQYF.

This clonotype was counted between two and nine times. CDR3 sequence (DNA): TGCGCCAGCAGCCAAGTGGGGGTAGCTAATGAAAAACTGTTTTTT. Translating it yields CASSQVGVANEKLFF. This chain links TRBV4-1 with TRBJ1-4, with D possibly matching TRBD1 (5 bases). Trimming left V 1 base short and J 3 bases short, with 9 bases between. The CDR3 contains 15 residues. Germline assignment: CDR1 MGHRA and CDR2 YSYEKL.

This clonotype was recorded a few times. The chain links TRBV7-2 to TRBJ2-2, with D unclear. Trimming left V 10 bases short and J 0 bases short, with 12 bases between. CDR3 size: 14 residues. Germline V gives CDR1 SGHTA, CDR2 FQGNSA. CDR3 sequence: CAIGIRSNTGELFF. CDR3 in DNA: TGTGCCATCGGAATCAGGTCGAACACCGGGGAGCTGTTTTTT.

V and J are TRBV20-1 and TRBJ1-6; 9 positions match TRBD1. The CDR3 contains 14 residues. The trim removed 7 bases at V and 7 bases at J, leaving 8 bases unmatched. Per germline, CDR1 DFQATT and CDR2 SNEGSKA (reference sequence). The CDR3 nucleotides are TGCAGTGGAGAAGGGACAGGGATCAATTCACCCCTCCACTTT. It codes for CSGEGTGINSPLHF.

This clonotype was counted between two and nine times. The V call is TRBV4-3, the J call TRBJ2-7; D is unclear. Germline lookup yields CDR1 LGHNA and CDR2 YSLEER. The V gene lost 0 bases and the J gene lost 3 bases, with 9 bases spanning the gap. The CDR3 loop spans 14 amino acids. The CDR3 spells CASSQDRALYEQYF. In DNA form, the CDR3 reads TGCGCCAGCAGCCAAGATCGCGCCCTCTACGAGCAGTACTTC.

The V gene is TRBV5-1, the J gene TRBJ2-3; D remains ambiguous. The germline gives CDR1 SGHRS, CDR2 YFSETQ. This CDR3 has 16 residues. Trimming stripped 0 bases from V and 5 bases from J, with 16 bases between. In nucleotides, the CDR3 is TGCGCCAGCAGCTTGGCCGTTAAAGGCGCTGGAGATACGCAGTATTTT. It encodes CASSLAVKGAGDTQYF.

This chain joins TRBV6-2 or TRBV6-3 and TRBJ2-1; possibly TRBD1 for D (6 bases). V was trimmed by 5 bases and J by 1 base, leaving 15 bases between them. The CDR3 covers 16 residues. Germline assignment: CDR1 MNHEY and CDR2 SVGEGT. DNA for the CDR3: TGTGCCAGCAGTCCACAACTGGGGGCGTCCTACAATGAGCAGTTCTTC. It yields the protein CASSPQLGASYNEQFF.